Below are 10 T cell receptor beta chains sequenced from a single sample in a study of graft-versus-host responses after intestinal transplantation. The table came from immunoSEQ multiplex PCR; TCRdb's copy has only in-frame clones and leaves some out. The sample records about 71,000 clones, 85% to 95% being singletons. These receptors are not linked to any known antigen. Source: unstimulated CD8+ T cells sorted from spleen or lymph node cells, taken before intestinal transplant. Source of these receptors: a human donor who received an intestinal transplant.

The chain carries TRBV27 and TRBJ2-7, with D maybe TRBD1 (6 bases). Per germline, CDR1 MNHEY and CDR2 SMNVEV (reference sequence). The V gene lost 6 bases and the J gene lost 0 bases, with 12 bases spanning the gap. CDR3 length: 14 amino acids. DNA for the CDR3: TGTGCCAGCAGCCGGGACACGGACTCCTACGAGCAGTACTTC. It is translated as CASSRDTDSYEQYF.

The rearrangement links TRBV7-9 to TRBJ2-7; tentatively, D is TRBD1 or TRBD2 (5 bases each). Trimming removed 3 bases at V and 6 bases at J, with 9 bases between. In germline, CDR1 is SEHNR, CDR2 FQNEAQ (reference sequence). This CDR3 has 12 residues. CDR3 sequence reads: CASSFGDAEQYF. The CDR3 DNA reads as TGTGCCAGCAGCTTCGGGGACGCCGAGCAGTACTTC.

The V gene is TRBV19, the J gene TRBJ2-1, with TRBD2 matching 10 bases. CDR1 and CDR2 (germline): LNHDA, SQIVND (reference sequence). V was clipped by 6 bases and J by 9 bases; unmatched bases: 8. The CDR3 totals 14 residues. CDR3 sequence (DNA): TGTGCCAGTAGCCTTCTAGCGGGAGTTTCTGAGCAGTTCTTC. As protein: CASSLLAGVSEQFF.

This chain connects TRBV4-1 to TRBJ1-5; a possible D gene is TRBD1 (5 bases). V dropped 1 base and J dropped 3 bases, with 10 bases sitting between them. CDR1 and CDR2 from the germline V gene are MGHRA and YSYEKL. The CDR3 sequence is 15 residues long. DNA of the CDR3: TGCGCCAGCAGCCAAGGGGGGGGTTACAATCAGCCCCAGCATTTT. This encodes CASSQGGGYNQPQHF.

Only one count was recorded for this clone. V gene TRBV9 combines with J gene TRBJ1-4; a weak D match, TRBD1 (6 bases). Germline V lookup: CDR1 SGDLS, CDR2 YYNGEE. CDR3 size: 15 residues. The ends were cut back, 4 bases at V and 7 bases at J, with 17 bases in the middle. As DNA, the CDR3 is TGTGCCAGCAGCCCGCAGGAGGGGGGCATTGAAAAACTGTTTTTT. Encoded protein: CASSPQEGGIEKLFF.

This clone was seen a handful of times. The DNA for the CDR3 is TGTGCCAGTAGTATTGAAAGAGAAAAACTGTTTTTT. This sequence encodes CASSIEREKLFF. V gene TRBV19 combines with J gene TRBJ1-4; D not resolved. Trimming removed 3 bases at V and 8 bases at J, with 7 bases between. This CDR3 contains 12 residues. Germline loops: CDR1 LNHDA, CDR2 SQIVND (reference sequence).

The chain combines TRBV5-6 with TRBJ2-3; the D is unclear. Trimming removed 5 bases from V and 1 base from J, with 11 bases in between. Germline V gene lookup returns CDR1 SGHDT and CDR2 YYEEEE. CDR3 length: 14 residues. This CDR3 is CASRPGWGTDTQYF. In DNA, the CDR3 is TGTGCCAGCAGACCTGGTTGGGGCACAGATACGCAGTATTTT.

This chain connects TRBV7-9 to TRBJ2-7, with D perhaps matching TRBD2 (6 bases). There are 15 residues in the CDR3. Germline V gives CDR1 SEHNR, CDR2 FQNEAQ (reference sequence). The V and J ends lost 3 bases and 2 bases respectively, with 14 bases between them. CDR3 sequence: CASSFPLAYTYEQYF. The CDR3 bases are TGTGCCAGCAGCTTTCCCCTAGCGTACACCTACGAGCAGTACTTC.

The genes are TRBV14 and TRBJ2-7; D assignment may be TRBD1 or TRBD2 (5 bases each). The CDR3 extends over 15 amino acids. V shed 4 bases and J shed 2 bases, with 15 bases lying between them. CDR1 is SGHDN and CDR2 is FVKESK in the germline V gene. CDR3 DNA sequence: TGTGCCAGCAGCCCGCTTGGAGAGGGACCCTACGAGCAGTACTTC. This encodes CASSPLGEGPYEQYF.

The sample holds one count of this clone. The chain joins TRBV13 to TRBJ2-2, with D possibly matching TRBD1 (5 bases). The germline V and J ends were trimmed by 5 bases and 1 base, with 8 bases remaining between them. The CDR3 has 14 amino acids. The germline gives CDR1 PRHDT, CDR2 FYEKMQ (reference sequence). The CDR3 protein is CASSPRGNTGELFF. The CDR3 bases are TGTGCCAGCAGCCCAAGGGGGAACACCGGGGAGCTGTTTTTT.